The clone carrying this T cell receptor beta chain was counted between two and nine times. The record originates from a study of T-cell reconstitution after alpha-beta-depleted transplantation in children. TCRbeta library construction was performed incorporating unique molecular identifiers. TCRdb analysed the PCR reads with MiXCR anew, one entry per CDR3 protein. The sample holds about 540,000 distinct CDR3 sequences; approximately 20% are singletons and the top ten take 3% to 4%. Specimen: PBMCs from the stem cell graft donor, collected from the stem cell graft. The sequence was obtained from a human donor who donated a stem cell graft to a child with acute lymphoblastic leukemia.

This CDR3 is CASTPRTGRWTEAFF. CDR3 nucleotides: TGCGCCAGCACGCCTCGGACAGGGAGATGGACTGAAGCTTTCTTT. The chain employs TRBV5-1 and TRBJ1-1; 8 bases map to TRBD1. The CDR3 spans 15 residues. V shed 6 bases, J shed 5 bases, and the junction held 12 bases outside the gene matches. CDR1 and CDR2 (germline): SGHRS, YFSETQ.